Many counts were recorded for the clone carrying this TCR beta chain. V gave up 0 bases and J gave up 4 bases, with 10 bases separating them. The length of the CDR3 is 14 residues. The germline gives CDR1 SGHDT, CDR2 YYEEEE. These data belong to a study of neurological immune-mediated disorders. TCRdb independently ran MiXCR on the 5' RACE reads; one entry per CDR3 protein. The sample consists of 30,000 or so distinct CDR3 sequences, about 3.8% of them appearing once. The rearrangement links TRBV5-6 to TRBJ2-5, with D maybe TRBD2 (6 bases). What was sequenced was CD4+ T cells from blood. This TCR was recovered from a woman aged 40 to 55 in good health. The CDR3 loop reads CASSLEGRSETQYF. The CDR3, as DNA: TGTGCCAGCAGCTTGGAGGGGAGGTCAGAGACCCAGTACTTC.